This T cell receptor beta chain was sequenced during a study of T cells expressing NK-cell markers. On the study more broadly: Cells sorted as CD3+CD56+NKG2C+, CD3+CD56+NKG2C- and CD3+CD56-NKG2C+ T cells supplied the TCR beta repertoires.

After re-calling the 5' RACE reads, TCRdb lists one entry per CDR3 protein, DNA absent. This table lists about 380,000 distinct CDR3 sequences. Concerning this clonotype itself: Its antigen is undetermined.

Regarding the study as a whole: About 6 donors had dominant NKG2C+ clonotypes that comprised about 1.0-7.5% of their CD8+ T cells. Four of the donors also had these clonotypes leading their CD3+CD56-NKG2C+ fraction.

CDR3 size: 14 residues. Germline V gene data show CDR1 as MNHNS and CDR2 as SASEGT. The sequenced sample consisted of blood T cells: a sorted CD56 or NKG2C T cell subset, CD4+ or CD8+ T cells, or bulk PBMC T cells (not recorded which). The clonotype originates from a man aged 18-70 years in good health. The chain joins TRBV6-1 to TRBJ2-7; TCRdb designates TRBD2, a call that cannot be tested without DNA. The CDR3 spells CASTRRSGGYEQYF.